This TCR beta chain appears in the sequencing data of a study of cytomegalovirus exposure and HLA in healthy donors. Study-level points and caveats: More clonal expansion characterized HLA-associated TCR beta chains than equally common others in a later analysis. The only immune exposure information that was available was CMV serostatus. In a later analysis, V- and J-gene trimming of beta chains associated with a DCLRE1C missense variant, replicated independently. TRBV6-2, TRBV6-3 and some other V segments were excluded as indistinguishable.

PCR primers comprised 60 Vbeta and 13 Jbeta primers. Method: immunoSEQ multiplex PCR; TCRdb's copy keeps in-frame clones and lacks some. The table records just over 150,000 clones, approximately 76% of them present only once. Germline V gene data show CDR1 as MNHNY and CDR2 as SVGAGI (reference sequence). This CDR3 spans 16 amino acids. The V and J ends lost 2 bases and 0 bases respectively, with 11 bases between them. Concerning this clone itself: The antigen remains unidentified.

The specimen was PBMCs. The sequence was obtained from a female donor in good health and CMV-seronegative. V is TRBV6-6 and J is TRBJ1-3, with TRBD1 as a possible D gene (5 bases). CDR3 sequence reads: CASSYQTATSGNTIYF. The DNA of the CDR3 is TGTGCCAGCAGTTACCAGACAGCAACCTCTGGAAACACCATATATTTT.